This TCR beta chain came from a study of blood T cell repertoires in COVID-19. Study overall: Some COVID-19 samples were acute and others convalescent; all came from the United States, Italy and Spain. PBMCs, B-cell-depleted T cells, or T cells were the source of the cDNA or gDNA that made up the material.

Trimming stripped 2 bases from V and 6 bases from J, with 19 bases between. This CDR3 spans 16 amino acids. Germline values: CDR1 MNHNS, CDR2 SASEGT. In the authors' workflow: Reference gene primer amplification gave nucleated cell count estimates. TCRdb's table, derived via immunoSEQ multiplex PCR, lists solely in-frame clones and lacks some. V, J and clone size were drawn from that table, and D and trimming were deduced from the DNA. The sample holds 70,000 to 90,000 clones, 88% seen once. This TCR derives from a man aged 50 to 59 with acute or convalescent COVID-19. Sequences were obtained from peripheral blood. The chain combines TRBV6-1 with TRBJ1-2; possibly TRBD1 for D (6 bases). The CDR3 DNA sequence: TGTGCCAGCAGTGAATTTGTTGCAGGGGTGGTAGATGGCTACACCTTC. Residues: CASSEFVAGVVDGYTF.